This note documents a single T cell receptor beta chain sequence. The data are from a study of blood T cells in healthy people across ages. Extraction of total RNA produced a minimum of 5.5 micrograms from each sample. The CDR3 contains 16 residues. V was shortened by 4 bases and J by 2 bases, with 20 bases between the two germline ends. Germline assignment: CDR1 DFQATT and CDR2 SNEGSKA (reference sequence). Through a sample-barcoded 5' primer and a J-beta primer mix, a second PCR was run for roughly 6 to 12 cycles. One entry per CDR3 protein, called by TCRdb with MiXCR from the 5' RACE reads. The data hold 1.5 million to 2 million distinct CDR3 sequences, with around 48% observed a single time.

The TCR comes from a woman between 40 and 50 years old in good health. The sequencing sample was made of blood. V is TRBV20-1 and J is TRBJ1-2, with D possibly matching TRBD1 (5 bases). Here the CDR3 reads CSAKGTQSGTNYGYTF. In nucleotides, the CDR3 is TGCAGTGCTAAAGGGACTCAAAGCGGGACCAACTATGGCTACACCTTC.